These T cell receptor beta chains were read from a single sample in a study of T cell changes during pregnancy in multiple sclerosis. Only in-frame clones appear in the TCRdb table, and some are missing; sequencing was by immunoSEQ multiplex PCR. The sample has 55,000 to 65,000 clones; over 85% are singletons. The sample consisted of peripheral blood, taken in the first trimester of pregnancy. These TCRs come from a female donor in good health, enrolled as a control in a pregnancy study. Each CDR3 is given with its conserved first and last residue. The order of the fields is D gene, J gene, V gene, clone size, CDR3 protein, CDR3 DNA. D genes are given only for firm matches. Clone size is stated in some rows and not others, as once, few, many or a class when expanded.

>TRBD1|TRBJ2-7|TRBV5-1|NA
CASSLNRGSHEQYF
TGCGCCAGCAGCTTAAACAGGGGTTCCCACGAGCAGTACTTC
>TRBD1|TRBJ2-6|TRBV7-2|once
CASSLAPRQGLSGANVLTF
TGTGCCAGCAGCTTAGCCCCTCGACAGGGGCTGAGCGGGGCCAACGTCCTGACTTTC
>NA|TRBJ2-4|TRBV7-8|NA
CASSLVLGQRVLQYF
TGTGCCAGCAGCTTAGTCCTGGGACAAAGAGTTCTTCAGTACTTC
>TRBD2|TRBJ2-7|TRBV2|NA
CASRSSGSSNEQYF
TGTGCCAGCAGGTCCAGCGGGAGTAGTAACGAGCAGTACTTC
>TRBD1|TRBJ1-2|TRBV7-2|NA
CASSLGDRGRSGYTF
TGTGCCAGCAGCTTAGGGGACAGGGGGAGGAGTGGCTACACCTTC
>NA|TRBJ1-2|TRBV6-4|once
CASSDSRLGGYTF
TGTGCCAGCAGTGACTCGAGACTGGGTGGCTACACCTTC
>NA|TRBJ1-2|TRBV4-3|NA
CASSLADYGYTF
TGCGCCAGCAGCCTCGCAGACTATGGCTACACCTTC
>TRBD2|TRBJ2-5|TRBV10-3|NA
CAIRPGTSGVGTQYF
TGTGCCATCAGGCCCGGGACTAGCGGGGTGGGGACCCAGTACTTC
>NA|TRBJ1-5|TRBV7-2|NA
CASSSPGGVGNQPQHF
TGTGCCAGCAGCTCCCCGGGGGGAGTTGGCAATCAGCCCCAGCATTTT
>NA|TRBJ1-1|TRBV6-1|NA
CASSDSGERTEAFF
TGTGCCAGCAGTGATTCAGGGGAGCGCACTGAAGCTTTCTTT
>TRBD1|TRBJ2-7|TRBV9|NA
CASSAPDRAYEQYF
TGTGCCAGCAGCGCCCCTGACAGGGCATACGAGCAGTACTTC
>NA|TRBJ1-2|TRBV4-1|NA
CASSQGVSGIYGYTF
TGCGCCAGCAGCCAAGGGGTTTCGGGGATCTATGGCTACACCTTC
>TRBD2|TRBJ2-5|TRBV4-2|NA
CASSQSLAGARQGTQYF
TGTGCCAGCAGCCAATCATTGGCGGGAGCTCGACAAGGGACCCAGTACTTC
>NA|TRBJ1-4|TRBV29-1|NA
CSVEASLGAGEKLFF
TGCAGCGTTGAGGCATCGTTGGGCGCCGGTGAAAAACTGTTTTTT
>TRBD1|TRBJ1-1|TRBV28|NA
CASRGTEGFSTEAFF
TGTGCCAGCAGAGGGACAGAGGGATTCAGCACTGAAGCTTTCTTT
>TRBD1|TRBJ2-3|TRBV19|NA
CASSSWTGDTQYF
TGTGCCAGTAGTTCCTGGACAGGGGATACGCAGTATTTT
>TRBD1|TRBJ2-2|TRBV9|NA
CASSANRDRARDTGELFF
TGTGCCAGCAGCGCTAACCGGGACAGGGCACGCGACACCGGGGAGCTGTTTTTT
>NA|TRBJ1-2|TRBV29-1|NA
CSVEGRVNGYTF
TGCAGCGTTGAAGGCAGGGTGAATGGCTACACCTTC
>TRBD1|TRBJ1-2|TRBV4-2|NA
CASSRQGEYGYTF
TGTGCCAGCAGCCGACAGGGGGAGTATGGCTACACCTTC
>NA|TRBJ2-7|TRBV10-3|NA
CAISEGGDGSVTYEQYF
TGTGCCATCAGTGAGGGCGGGGACGGGAGTGTGACCTACGAGCAGTACTTC
>NA|TRBJ2-1|TRBV9|NA
CASSVGRLAGDEQFF
TGTGCCAGCAGCGTAGGACGCCTAGCTGGGGATGAGCAGTTCTTC
>NA|TRBJ1-1|TRBV19|NA
CASSFEVKAFF
TGTGCCAGTAGTTTCGAGGTGAAAGCTTTCTTT